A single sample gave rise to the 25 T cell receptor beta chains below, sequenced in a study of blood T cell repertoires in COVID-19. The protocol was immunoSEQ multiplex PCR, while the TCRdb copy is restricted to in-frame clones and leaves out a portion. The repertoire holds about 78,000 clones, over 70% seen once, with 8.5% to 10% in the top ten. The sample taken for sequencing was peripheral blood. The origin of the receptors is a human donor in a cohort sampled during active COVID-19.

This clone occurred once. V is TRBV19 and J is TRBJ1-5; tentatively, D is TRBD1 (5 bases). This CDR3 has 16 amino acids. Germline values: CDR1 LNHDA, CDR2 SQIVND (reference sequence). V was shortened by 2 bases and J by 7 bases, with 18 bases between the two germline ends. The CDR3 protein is CASSITSGREGQPQHF. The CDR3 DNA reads TGTGCCAGTAGTATAACTTCGGGCAGGGAAGGACAGCCCCAGCATTTT.

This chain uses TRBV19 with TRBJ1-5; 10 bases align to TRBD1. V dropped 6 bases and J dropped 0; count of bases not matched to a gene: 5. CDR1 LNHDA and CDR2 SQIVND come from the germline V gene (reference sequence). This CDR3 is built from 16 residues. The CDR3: CASRRQGAHSNQPQHF. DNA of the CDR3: TGTGCCAGTAGGAGACAGGGGGCACATAGCAATCAGCCCCAGCATTTT. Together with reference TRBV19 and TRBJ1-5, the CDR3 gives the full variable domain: DGGITQSPKYLFRKEGQNVTLSCEQNLNHDAMYWYRQDPGQGLRLIYYSQIVNDFQKGDIAEGYSVSREKKESFPLTVTSAQKNPTAFYLCASRRQGAHSNQPQHFGDGTRLSIL.

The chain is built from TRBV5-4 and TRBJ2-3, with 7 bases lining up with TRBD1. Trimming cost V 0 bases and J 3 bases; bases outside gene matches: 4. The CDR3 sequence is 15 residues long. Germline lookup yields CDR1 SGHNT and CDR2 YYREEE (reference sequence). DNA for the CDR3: TGTGCCAGCAGCTTGGTGGGCAGGGGGACAGATACGCAGTATTTT. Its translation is CASSLVGRGTDTQYF.

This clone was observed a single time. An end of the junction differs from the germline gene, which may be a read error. CDR3 sequence reads: CASREGQQARYTF. The CDR3 DNA sequence: TGTGCCAGCAGGGAAGGACAGCAGGCTCGCTACACCTTC. The chain carries TRBV6-1 and TRBJ1-2, with TRBD1 as a possible D gene (6 bases). Germline assignment: CDR1 MNHNS and CDR2 SASEGT. The CDR3 runs 13 residues.

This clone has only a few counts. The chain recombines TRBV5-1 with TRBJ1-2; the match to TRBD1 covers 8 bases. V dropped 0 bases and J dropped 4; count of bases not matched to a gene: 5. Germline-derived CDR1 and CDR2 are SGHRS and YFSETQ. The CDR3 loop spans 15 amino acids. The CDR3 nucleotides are TGCGCCAGCAGCTTGGGGACAGGGAAACTCTATGGCTACACCTTC. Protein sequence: CASSLGTGKLYGYTF.

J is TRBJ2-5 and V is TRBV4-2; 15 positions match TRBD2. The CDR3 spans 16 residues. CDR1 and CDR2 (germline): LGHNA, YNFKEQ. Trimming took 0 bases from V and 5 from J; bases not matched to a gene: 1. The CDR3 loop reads CASSQDGTSGGETQYF. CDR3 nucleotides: TGTGCCAGCAGCCAAGATGGGACTAGCGGGGGGGAGACCCAGTACTTC.

CDR3 loop: CASSQERTSGHNEQFF. The CDR3 nucleotides are TGCGCCAGCAGCCAAGAACGGACTAGCGGCCACAATGAGCAGTTCTTC. V and J are TRBV4-1 and TRBJ2-1; 10 bases fit TRBD2. With V trimmed by 0 bases and J by 5 bases, 4 bases remained unmatched. The CDR3 extends over 16 amino acids. Germline CDR1 MGHRA, CDR2 YSYEKL.

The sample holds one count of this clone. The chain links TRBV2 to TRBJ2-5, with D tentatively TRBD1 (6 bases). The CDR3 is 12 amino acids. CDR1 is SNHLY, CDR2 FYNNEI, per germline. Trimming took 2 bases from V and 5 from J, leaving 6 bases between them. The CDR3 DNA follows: TGTGCCAGCAGTGAACAGGGGGAGACCCAGTACTTC. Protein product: CASSEQGETQYF.

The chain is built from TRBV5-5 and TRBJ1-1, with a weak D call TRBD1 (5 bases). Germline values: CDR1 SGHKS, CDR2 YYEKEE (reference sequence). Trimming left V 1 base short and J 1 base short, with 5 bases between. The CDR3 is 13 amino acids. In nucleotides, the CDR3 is TGTGCCAGCAGCTTGACAGGGAACACTGAAGCTTTCTTT. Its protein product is CASSLTGNTEAFF. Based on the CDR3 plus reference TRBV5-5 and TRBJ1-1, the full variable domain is DAGVTQSPTHLIKTRGQQVTLRCSPISGHKSVSWYQQVLGQGPQFIFQYYEKEERGRGNFPDRFSARQFPNYSSELNVNALLLGDSALYLCASSLTGNTEAFFGQGTRLTVV.

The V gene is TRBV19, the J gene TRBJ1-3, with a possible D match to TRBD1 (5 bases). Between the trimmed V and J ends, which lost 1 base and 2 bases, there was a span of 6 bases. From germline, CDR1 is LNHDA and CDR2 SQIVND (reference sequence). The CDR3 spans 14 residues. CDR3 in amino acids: CASSIGQTGNTIYF. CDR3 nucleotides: TGTGCCAGTAGTATAGGACAGACTGGAAACACCATATATTTT.

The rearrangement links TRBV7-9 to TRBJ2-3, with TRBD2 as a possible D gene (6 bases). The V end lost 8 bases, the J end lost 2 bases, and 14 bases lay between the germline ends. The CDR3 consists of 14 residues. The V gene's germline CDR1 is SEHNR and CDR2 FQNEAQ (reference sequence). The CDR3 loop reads CASGRGGATDTQYF. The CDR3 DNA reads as TGTGCCAGCGGCCGGGGCGGGGCCACAGATACGCAGTATTTT.

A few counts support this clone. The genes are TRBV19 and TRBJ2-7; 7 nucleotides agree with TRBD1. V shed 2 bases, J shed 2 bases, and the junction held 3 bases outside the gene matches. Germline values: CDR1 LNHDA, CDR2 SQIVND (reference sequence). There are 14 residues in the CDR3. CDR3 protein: CASSIRDSTYEQYF. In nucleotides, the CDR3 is TGTGCCAGTAGTATACGGGACAGTACCTACGAGCAGTACTTC.

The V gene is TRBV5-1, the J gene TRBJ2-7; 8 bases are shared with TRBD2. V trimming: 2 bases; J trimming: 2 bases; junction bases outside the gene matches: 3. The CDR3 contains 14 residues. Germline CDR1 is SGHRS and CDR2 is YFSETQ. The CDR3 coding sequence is TGCGCCAGCAGCTTAATAGCGGGGACCTACGAGCAGTACTTC. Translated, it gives CASSLIAGTYEQYF.

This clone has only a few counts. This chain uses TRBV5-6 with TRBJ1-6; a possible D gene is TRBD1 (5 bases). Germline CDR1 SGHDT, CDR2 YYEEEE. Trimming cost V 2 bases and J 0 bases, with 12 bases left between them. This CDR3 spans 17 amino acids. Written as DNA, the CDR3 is TGTGCCAGCAGCTTCGGGCGGGGGAGCTCCTATAATTCACCCCTCCACTTT. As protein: CASSFGRGSSYNSPLHF.

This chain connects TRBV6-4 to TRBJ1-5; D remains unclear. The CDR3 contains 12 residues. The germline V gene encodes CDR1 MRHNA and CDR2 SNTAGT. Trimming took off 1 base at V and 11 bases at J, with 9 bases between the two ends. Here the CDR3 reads CASSDFRPAQHF. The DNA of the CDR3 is TGTGCCAGCAGTGACTTCCGCCCAGCCCAGCATTTT.

This chain's CDR3 is CAIGGQEGTEAFF. In DNA, the CDR3 is TGTGCCATCGGAGGACAGGAAGGGACTGAAGCTTTCTTT. This chain connects TRBV10-3 to TRBJ1-1; TRBD1 aligns across 7 bases. The CDR3 runs 13 residues. Trimming removed 8 bases from V and 5 bases from J; junction bases left unmatched: 8. Germline-derived CDR1 and CDR2 are ENHRY and SYGVKD.

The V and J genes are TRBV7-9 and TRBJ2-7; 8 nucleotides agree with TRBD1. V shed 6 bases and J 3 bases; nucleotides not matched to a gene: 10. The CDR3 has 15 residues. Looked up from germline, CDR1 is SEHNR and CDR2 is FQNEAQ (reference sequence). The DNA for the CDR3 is TGTGCCAGCAGTTCGGAGGACAGGGCGGGCTACGAGCAGTACTTC. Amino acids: CASSSEDRAGYEQYF.

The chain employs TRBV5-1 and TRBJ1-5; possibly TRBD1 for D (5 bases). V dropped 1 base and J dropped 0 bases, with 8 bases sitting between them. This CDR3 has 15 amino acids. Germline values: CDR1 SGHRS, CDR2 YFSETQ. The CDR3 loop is CASSLTGSSNQPQHF. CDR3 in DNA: TGCGCCAGCAGCTTGACAGGATCTAGCAATCAGCCCCAGCATTTT.

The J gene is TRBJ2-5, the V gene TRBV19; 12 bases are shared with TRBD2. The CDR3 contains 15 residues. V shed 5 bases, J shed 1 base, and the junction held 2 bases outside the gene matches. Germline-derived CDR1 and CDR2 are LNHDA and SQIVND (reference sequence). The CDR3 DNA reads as TGTGCCAGTAGTGGACTAGCGGGGACCCAAGAGACCCAGTACTTC. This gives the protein CASSGLAGTQETQYF.

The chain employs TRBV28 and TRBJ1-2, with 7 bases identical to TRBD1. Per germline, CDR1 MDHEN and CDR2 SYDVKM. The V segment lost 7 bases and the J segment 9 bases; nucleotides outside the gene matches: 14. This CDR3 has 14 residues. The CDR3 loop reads CASNLPLTGNSYTF. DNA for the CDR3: TGTGCCAGCAACCTACCGCTGACAGGGAATAGCTACACCTTC.

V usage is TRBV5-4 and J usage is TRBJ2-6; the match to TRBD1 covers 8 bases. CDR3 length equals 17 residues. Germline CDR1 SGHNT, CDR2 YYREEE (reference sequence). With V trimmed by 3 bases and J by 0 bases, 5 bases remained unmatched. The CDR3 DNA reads TGTGCCAGCAGCTCCGGACAGGGAATCTCTGGGGCCAACGTCCTGACTTTC. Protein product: CASSSGQGISGANVLTF.

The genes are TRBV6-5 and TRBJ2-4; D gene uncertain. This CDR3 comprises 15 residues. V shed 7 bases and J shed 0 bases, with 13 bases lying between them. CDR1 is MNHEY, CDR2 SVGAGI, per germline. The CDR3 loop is CASNPRRLAKNIQYF. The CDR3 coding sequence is TGTGCCAGCAACCCTAGACGGCTAGCCAAAAACATTCAGTACTTC.

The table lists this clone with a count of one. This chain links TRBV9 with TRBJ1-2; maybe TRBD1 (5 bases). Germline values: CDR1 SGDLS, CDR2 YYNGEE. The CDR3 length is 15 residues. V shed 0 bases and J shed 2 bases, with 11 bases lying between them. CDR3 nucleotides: TGTGCCAGCAGCGTAGAGGCCAGGGCAAACTATGGCTACACCTTC. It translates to CASSVEARANYGYTF. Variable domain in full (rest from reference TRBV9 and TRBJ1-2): DSGVTQTPKHLITATGQRVTLRCSPRSGDLSVYWYQQSLDQGLQFLIQYYNGEERAKGNILERFSAQQFPDLHSELNLSSLELGDSALYFCASSVEARANYGYTFGSGTRLTVV.

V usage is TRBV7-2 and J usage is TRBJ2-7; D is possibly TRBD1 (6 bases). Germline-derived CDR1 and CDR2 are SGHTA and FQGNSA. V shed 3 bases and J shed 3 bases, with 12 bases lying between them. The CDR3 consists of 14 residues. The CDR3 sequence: CASSLRQGLYEQYF. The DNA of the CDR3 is TGTGCCAGCAGCTTGAGGCAGGGGCTCTACGAGCAGTACTTC. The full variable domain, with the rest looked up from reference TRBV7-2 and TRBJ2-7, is GAGVSQSPSNKVTEKGKDVELRCDPISGHTALYWYRQSLGQGLEFLIYFQGNSAPDKSGLPSDRFSAERTGGSVSTLTIQRTQQEDSAVYLCASSLRQGLYEQYFGPGTRLTVT.

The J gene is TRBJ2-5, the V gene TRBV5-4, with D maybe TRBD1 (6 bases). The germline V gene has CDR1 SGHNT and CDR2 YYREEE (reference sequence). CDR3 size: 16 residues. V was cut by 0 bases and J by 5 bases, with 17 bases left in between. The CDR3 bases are TGTGCCAGCAGCTTGGGATTGTGGGGGCATGTGGAGACCCAGTACTTC. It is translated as CASSLGLWGHVETQYF.